The 9 T cell receptor beta chains listed next were all sequenced from one sample in a study of blood T cell repertoires in COVID-19. The data were produced by immunoSEQ multiplex PCR, yet TCRdb's version contains in-frame clones alone and is incomplete. Of 100,000 to 150,000 clones in the sample, roughly four fifths were seen once. The specimen was PBMCs or T cells enriched from blood (not recorded which). These receptors were obtained from a man in his forties or fifties with acute COVID-19.

The chain has TRBV7-6 and TRBJ2-7, with D perhaps TRBD2 (5 bases). The length of the CDR3 is 13 residues. Germline V gives CDR1 SGHVS, CDR2 FNYEAQ. Trimming left V 5 bases short and J 3 bases short, with 11 bases between. As DNA, the CDR3 is TGTGCCAGCAGCCCCGGGGTGGGCTACGAGCAGTACTTC. It is translated as CASSPGVGYEQYF.

This rearrangement joins TRBV7-8 to TRBJ1-2; D not resolved. V was trimmed by 2 bases and J by 5 bases, leaving 9 bases between them. The CDR3 totals 13 residues. Germline assignment: CDR1 SGHVS and CDR2 FQNEAQ. CDR3 loop: CASSLSTGYGYTF. The CDR3 DNA reads TGTGCCAGCAGCTTAAGTACGGGGTATGGCTACACCTTC.

J is TRBJ1-2 and V is TRBV3-1 (or the pseudogene TRBV3-2), with TRBD1 matching 8 bases. Germline CDR1 LGHDT, CDR2 YNNKEL (reference sequence). The CDR3 runs to 16 residues. With 0 bases clipped from V and 3 bases from J, the junction kept 6 bases outside the gene matches. The CDR3 reads CASSQDIVQGDYGYTF. CDR3 DNA: TGTGCCAGCAGCCAAGATATCGTACAGGGGGACTATGGCTACACCTTC.

The J gene is TRBJ1-5, the V gene TRBV5-8, with 7 bases fitting TRBD1. The V gene end was trimmed by 4 bases and the J gene end by 2 bases; junction bases not matched to a gene: 6. This CDR3 comprises 15 residues. In germline, CDR1 is SGHTS, CDR2 YDEGEE. CDR3 nucleotide sequence: TGTGCCAGCAGCCCACAGGGGCAAGGCAATCAGCCCCAGCATTTT. Translation: CASSPQGQGNQPQHF. The complete variable domain, with remaining parts taken from reference TRBV5-8 and TRBJ1-5, reads EAGVTQSPTHLIKTRGQQATLRCSPISGHTSVYWYQQALGLGLQFLLWYDEGEERNRGNFPPRFSGRQFPNYSSELNVNALELEDSALYLCASSPQGQGNQPQHFGDGTRLSIL.

The rearrangement links TRBV19 to TRBJ2-1, with D possibly TRBD1 on 5 matching bases. V lost 3 bases, J lost 6 bases, and 9 bases lay in between. Germline values: CDR1 LNHDA, CDR2 SQIVND (reference sequence). This CDR3 has 13 amino acids. The CDR3 spells CASSMSGANEQFF. CDR3 bases: TGTGCCAGTAGTATGAGTGGGGCCAATGAGCAGTTCTTC.

The genes are TRBV3-1 (or the pseudogene TRBV3-2) and TRBJ2-3, with 10 positions matching TRBD2. The length of the CDR3 is 20 residues. Germline V lookup: CDR1 LGHDT, CDR2 YNNKEL (reference sequence). V dropped 0 bases and J dropped 0; count of bases not matched to a gene: 12. CDR3 coding DNA: TGTGCCAGCAGCCAAGATTTGTGGGGACTAGCGAACCCTAGCACAGATACGCAGTATTTT. Its translation is CASSQDLWGLANPSTDTQYF.

The chain carries TRBV7-9 and TRBJ2-7, with 8 bases lining up with TRBD1. The ends lost 1 base at V and 1 base at J; junction bases unmatched: 0. This CDR3 contains 14 residues. CDR1 SEHNR and CDR2 FQNEAQ come from the germline V gene (reference sequence). The CDR3 DNA follows: TGTGCCAGCAGCTTAGACAGGGGGTCCTACGAGCAGTACTTC. Encoded protein: CASSLDRGSYEQYF.

V usage is TRBV19 and J usage is TRBJ1-5; D gene uncertain. Germline loops: CDR1 LNHDA, CDR2 SQIVND (reference sequence). The CDR3 covers 11 residues. Trimming pared 5 bases from V and 5 bases from J, leaving 4 bases between. This CDR3 reads CASSSDQPQHF. CDR3 bases: TGTGCCAGTAGTTCCGATCAGCCCCAGCATTTT.

This rearrangement joins TRBV5-6 to TRBJ1-4, with D perhaps TRBD1 (5 bases). The V and J ends lost 0 bases and 2 bases respectively, with 8 bases between them. This CDR3 is built from 15 residues. Germline values: CDR1 SGHDT, CDR2 YYEEEE. The CDR3 protein is CASSLGRVTNEKLFF. The CDR3 DNA reads TGTGCCAGCAGCTTGGGCAGGGTGACTAATGAAAAACTGTTTTTT.